This T cell receptor beta chain emerged from a study of blood T cell repertoires in COVID-19. In the study overall: Sites in the United States, Italy and Spain provided acute and convalescent COVID-19 samples.

V was clipped by 5 bases and J by 7 bases; unmatched bases: 2. Germline V gives CDR1 SGHAT, CDR2 FQNNGV. This CDR3 is built from 13 residues. Clones were sequenced by immunoSEQ multiplex PCR, and TCRdb holds only the in-frame ones, with some missing. The sample records about 120,000 clones, around 90% being singletons. Source material: peripheral blood. V is TRBV11-2 and J is TRBJ1-6, with TRBD1 identical over 7 bases. This sequence was found in a man aged 50 to 60 with active COVID-19. CDR3 bases: TGTGCCAGCAGCCAGACAGGGAATTCACCCCTCCACTTT. Its translation: CASSQTGNSPLHF.